The 24 T cell receptor beta chains reported below all come from one sample, sequenced in a study of blood T cell repertoires in COVID-19. Sequenced by immunoSEQ multiplex PCR; TCRdb stores in-frame clones only, minus some. The table has roughly 230,000 clones, about 83% seen once. Specimen: peripheral blood. These receptors were collected from a man aged 35 to 55 with active or convalescent COVID-19.

The chain has TRBV6-5 and TRBJ2-2; TRBD2 is a possible D gene (6 bases). Germline V gene sequence: CDR1 MNHEY, CDR2 SVGAGI. This CDR3 has 15 amino acids. V lost 7 bases and J lost 3, with 15 bases in between. CDR3 sequence (DNA): TGTGCCAGCATCCGGGACTGGTGGGACACCGGGGAGCTGTTTTTT. Amino acids: CASIRDWWDTGELFF.

This clone appeared a few times. DNA for the CDR3: TGTGCCAGCAGCCAGACAGGGGGATCACCCCTCCACTTT. It specifies CASSQTGGSPLHF. The chain is built from TRBV6-5 and TRBJ1-6; 9 bases are shared with TRBD1. After removal of 6 bases from V and 10 bases from J, the junction contained 4 bases not matched to a gene. The CDR3 is 13 amino acids. Germline values: CDR1 MNHEY, CDR2 SVGAGI.

This clone has only one observation. The rearrangement joins TRBV5-6 to TRBJ1-1; 7 nucleotides match TRBD1. The length of the CDR3 is 16 residues. Trimming cost V 2 bases and J 3 bases; bases outside gene matches: 10. CDR1 and CDR2 (germline): SGHDT, YYEEEE. The CDR3 loop reads CASSLPGTATDTEAFF. The CDR3 coding sequence is TGTGCCAGCAGCTTACCAGGGACAGCGACTGACACTGAAGCTTTCTTT.

The rearrangement uses TRBV3-1 (or the pseudogene TRBV3-2) and TRBJ2-1, with 8 bases fitting TRBD2. The germline gives CDR1 LGHDT, CDR2 YNNKEL (reference sequence). The CDR3 length is 13 residues. After removal of 1 base from V and 13 bases from J, the junction contained 6 bases not matched to a gene. CDR3 bases: TGTGCCAGCAGCCAAGTTTTAAGCGGGGGACAGTTCTTC. It yields the protein CASSQVLSGGQFF.

The chain recombines TRBV28 with TRBJ1-2, with D uncertain. CDR1 is MDHEN, CDR2 SYDVKM, per germline. The ends were cut back, 8 bases at V and 4 bases at J, with 8 bases in the middle. This CDR3 has 11 residues. In DNA form, the CDR3 reads TGTGCCAGCGGAGCGGTCTATGGCTACACCTTC. The encoded protein is CASGAVYGYTF.

The chain employs TRBV5-5 and TRBJ1-1; tentatively, D is TRBD1 (6 bases). Trimming pared 1 base from V and 7 bases from J, leaving 14 bases between. This CDR3 has 14 residues. The germline V gene has CDR1 SGHKS and CDR2 YYEKEE (reference sequence). The CDR3 loop is CASSLPGRTVEAFF. The CDR3, as DNA: TGTGCCAGCAGCTTGCCCGGTAGGACAGTTGAAGCTTTCTTT.

The chain carries TRBV28 and TRBJ1-1, with TRBD1 matching over 10 bases. Looked up from germline, CDR1 is MDHEN and CDR2 is SYDVKM. The CDR3 extends over 14 amino acids. Trimming at V came to 5 bases and at J to 4 bases, leaving 4 bases not matched to a gene. CDR3 amino acids: CASSPGTGVTEAFF. Here the CDR3 DNA reads TGTGCCAGCAGTCCCGGGACAGGGGTCACTGAAGCTTTCTTT. Together with reference TRBV28 and TRBJ1-1, the CDR3 gives the full variable domain: DVKVTQSSRYLVKRTGEKVFLECVQDMDHENMFWYRQDPGLGLRLIYFSYDVKMKEKGDIPEGYSVSREKKERFSLILESASTNQTSMYLCASSPGTGVTEAFFGQGTRLTVV.

The genes are TRBV18 and TRBJ1-1; TRBD1 matches at 8 bases. V dropped 3 bases and J dropped 0; count of bases not matched to a gene: 6. The germline V gene has CDR1 KGHSH and CDR2 LQKENI. There are 16 residues in the CDR3. CDR3 in amino acids: CASSPVGQAMNTEAFF. CDR3 bases: TGTGCCAGCTCACCCGTGGGACAGGCCATGAACACTGAAGCTTTCTTT. The full variable domain, its missing parts supplied by reference TRBV18 and TRBJ1-1, is NAGVMQNPRHLVRRRGQEARLRCSPMKGHSHVYWYRQLPEEGLKFMVYLQKENIIDESGMPKERFSAEFPKEGPSILRIQQVVRGDSAAYFCASSPVGQAMNTEAFFGQGTRLTVV.

This rearrangement joins TRBV6-5 to TRBJ2-5; 9 bases fit TRBD2. In germline, CDR1 is MNHEY, CDR2 SVGAGI. V was clipped by 8 bases and J by 2 bases; unmatched bases: 9. The CDR3 totals 15 residues. CDR3 in DNA: TGTGCCAGCCATCCTGGGACTAGCAATCAAGAGACCCAGTACTTC. Encoded protein: CASHPGTSNQETQYF.

The chain employs TRBV19 and TRBJ1-6, with TRBD1 as a possible D gene (6 bases). The CDR3 sequence is 15 residues long. V was clipped by 6 bases and J by 7 bases, with 16 bases between them. Germline V lookup: CDR1 LNHDA, CDR2 SQIVND (reference sequence). The CDR3: CASSEQGRGNSPLHF. CDR3 DNA sequence: TGTGCCAGTAGCGAACAGGGTAGGGGAAATTCACCCCTCCACTTT.

This chain's CDR3 is CASSLVPGMTYEQYF. The CDR3 DNA reads as TGCGCCAGCAGCTTGGTCCCAGGGATGACTTACGAGCAGTACTTC. The chain links TRBV5-1 to TRBJ2-7; a possible D gene is TRBD1 (5 bases). Between the trimmed V and J ends, which lost 0 bases and 4 bases, there was a span of 14 bases. Germline CDR1 is SGHRS and CDR2 is YFSETQ. CDR3 length equals 15 residues. The variable domain in full, with the rest retrieved from reference TRBV5-1 and TRBJ2-7, is KAGVTQTPRYLIKTRGQQVTLSCSPISGHRSVSWYQQTPGQGLQFLFEYFSETQRNKGNFPGRFSGRQFSNSRSEMNVSTLELGDSALYLCASSLVPGMTYEQYFGPGTRLTVT.

The rearrangement joins TRBV6-5 to TRBJ1-2; D uncertain. V was trimmed by 2 bases and J by 4 bases, leaving 8 bases between them. Germline V lookup: CDR1 MNHEY, CDR2 SVGAGI. The CDR3 contains 13 residues. The CDR3 reads CASSYSGLYGYTF. The CDR3 DNA follows: TGTGCCAGCAGTTACAGCGGGCTCTATGGCTACACCTTC.

The chain couples TRBV28 to TRBJ2-3; D ambiguous. The CDR3 consists of 15 residues. Germline CDR1 MDHEN, CDR2 SYDVKM. V lost 4 bases and J 0 bases, leaving 11 bases between the germline ends. CDR3 in amino acids: CASSYDWLSTDTQYF. Written as DNA, the CDR3 is TGTGCCAGCAGTTACGACTGGCTTAGCACAGATACGCAGTATTTT.

The chain employs TRBV7-9 and TRBJ1-6, with 10 bases matching TRBD1. There are 14 residues in the CDR3. Trimming removed 4 bases from V and 8 bases from J; junction bases left unmatched: 2. Germline V CDR1 and CDR2: SEHNR, FQNEAQ (reference sequence). This CDR3 is CASSSGTGDSPLHF. CDR3 nucleotide sequence: TGTGCCAGCAGCTCCGGGACAGGGGATTCACCCCTCCACTTT.

The chain links TRBV14 to TRBJ1-1; a possible D gene is TRBD1 (5 bases). There are 15 residues in the CDR3. V was cut by 4 bases and J by 2 bases, with 14 bases left in between. Per germline, CDR1 SGHDN and CDR2 FVKESK. The CDR3 DNA reads as TGTGCCAGCAGCCCTCGGACAAATACAAACACTGAAGCTTTCTTT. Translated: CASSPRTNTNTEAFF.

The chain employs TRBV10-3 and TRBJ2-3; D might be TRBD1 (8 bases). CDR1 is ENHRY, CDR2 SYGVKD, per germline. Trimming removed 6 bases from V and 3 bases from J, with 13 bases in between. The CDR3 length is 14 residues. CDR3 bases: TGTGCCATCAGAGGACAGGGAGGGACAGATACGCAGTATTTT. Amino acid sequence: CAIRGQGGTDTQYF.

The chain combines TRBV4-2 with TRBJ2-7, with D possibly matching TRBD1 (6 bases). Germline V lookup: CDR1 LGHNA, CDR2 YNFKEQ. The CDR3 spans 16 residues. V shed 5 bases and J shed 2 bases, with 19 bases lying between them. DNA of the CDR3: TGTGCCAGCAGCTCCTCCCAGGGGACAACTACCTACGAGCAGTACTTC. It is translated as CASSSSQGTTTYEQYF.

This rearrangement joins TRBV27 to TRBJ1-2; D unclear. Trimming took off 8 bases at V and 9 bases at J, with 16 bases between the two ends. This CDR3 spans 12 amino acids. Germline assignment: CDR1 MNHEY and CDR2 SMNVEV (reference sequence). The CDR3, as DNA: TGTGCCAGCTCCAAAGACTTAATCAGCTACACCTTC. Translation gives CASSKDLISYTF.

This chain connects TRBV5-1 to TRBJ2-7; 9 nucleotides agree with TRBD1. Trimming took 4 bases from V and 2 from J; bases not matched to a gene: 7. The CDR3 runs 15 residues. Germline CDR1 SGHRS, CDR2 YFSETQ. The CDR3 nucleotides read TGCGCCAGCAGCCCGGGACAGGGTGGCACCTACGAGCAGTACTTC. Its translation: CASSPGQGGTYEQYF.

The V call is TRBV24-1, the J call TRBJ1-5; 9 bases are a match to TRBD1. J was trimmed by 5 bases and V by 9 bases; bases with no gene match: 4. The CDR3 has 13 amino acids. Germline CDR1 reads KGHDR; CDR2 reads SFDVKD. CDR3 sequence reads: CATGGQGHQPQHF. For the CDR3, the DNA is TGTGCCACCGGGGGACAGGGCCATCAGCCCCAGCATTTT.

The V and J genes are TRBV7-2 and TRBJ2-1; 8 bases match TRBD2. The V segment lost 5 bases and the J segment 0 bases; nucleotides outside the gene matches: 6. Germline CDR1 reads SGHTA; CDR2 reads FQGNSA. The length of the CDR3 is 16 residues. The CDR3 nucleotides read TGTGCCAGCAGCATAATAGCGGGGAGCTCCTACAATGAGCAGTTCTTC. Translation: CASSIIAGSSYNEQFF.

This clone has more than one count but fewer than ten. The chain recombines TRBV9 with TRBJ2-3; 8 bases align to TRBD2. In germline, CDR1 is SGDLS, CDR2 YYNGEE. The V gene end was trimmed by 7 bases and the J gene end by 5 bases; junction bases not matched to a gene: 12. The CDR3 consists of 15 residues. The CDR3 nucleotides read TGTGCCAGCGGATCTGGACTAGCAGCAGAAGATACGCAGTATTTT. It yields the protein CASGSGLAAEDTQYF.

A single count supports this clone. The rearrangement joins TRBV5-1 to TRBJ1-6; D remains ambiguous. V was clipped by 4 bases and J by 7 bases, with 12 bases between them. CDR3 length equals 14 residues. In germline, CDR1 is SGHRS, CDR2 YFSETQ. CDR3 DNA: TGCGCCAGCAGCCTTGACACGGGAAATTCACCCCTCCACTTT. Encoded protein: CASSLDTGNSPLHF.

The rearrangement joins TRBV19 to TRBJ1-6, with TRBD1 identical over 10 bases. The germline V gene has CDR1 LNHDA and CDR2 SQIVND (reference sequence). With V trimmed by 8 bases and J by 7 bases, 2 bases remained unmatched. The CDR3 spans 13 residues. For the CDR3, the DNA is TGTGCCAGTCGGGACAGGGGCAATTCACCCCTCCACTTT. Amino acids: CASRDRGNSPLHF.